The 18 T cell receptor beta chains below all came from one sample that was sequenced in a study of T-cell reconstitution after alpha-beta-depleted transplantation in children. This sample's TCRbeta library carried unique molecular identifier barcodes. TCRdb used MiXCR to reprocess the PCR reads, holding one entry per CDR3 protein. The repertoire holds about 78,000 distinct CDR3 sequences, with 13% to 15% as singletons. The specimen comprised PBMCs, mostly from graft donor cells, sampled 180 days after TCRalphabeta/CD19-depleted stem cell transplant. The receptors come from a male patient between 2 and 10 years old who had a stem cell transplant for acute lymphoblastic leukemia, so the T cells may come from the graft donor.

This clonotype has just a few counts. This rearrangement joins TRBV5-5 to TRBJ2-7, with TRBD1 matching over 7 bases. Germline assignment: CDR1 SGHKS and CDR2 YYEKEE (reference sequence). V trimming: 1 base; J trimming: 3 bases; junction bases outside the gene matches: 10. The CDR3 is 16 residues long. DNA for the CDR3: TGTGCCAGCAGCTTGAGGGGGACAGTCATTCTCTACGAGCAGTACTTC. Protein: CASSLRGTVILYEQYF.

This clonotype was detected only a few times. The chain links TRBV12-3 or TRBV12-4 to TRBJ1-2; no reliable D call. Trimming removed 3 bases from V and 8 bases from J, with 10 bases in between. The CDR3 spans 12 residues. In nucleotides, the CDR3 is TGTGCCAGCAGTTTGAAGCGATGGGGCTACACCTTC. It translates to CASSLKRWGYTF.

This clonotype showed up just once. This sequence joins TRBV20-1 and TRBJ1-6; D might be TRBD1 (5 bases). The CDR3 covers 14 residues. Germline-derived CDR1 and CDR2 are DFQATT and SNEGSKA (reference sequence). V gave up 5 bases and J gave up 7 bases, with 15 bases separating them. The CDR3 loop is CSAGGASGNSPLHF. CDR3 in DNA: TGCAGTGCTGGAGGGGCCTCGGGAAATTCACCCCTCCACTTT.

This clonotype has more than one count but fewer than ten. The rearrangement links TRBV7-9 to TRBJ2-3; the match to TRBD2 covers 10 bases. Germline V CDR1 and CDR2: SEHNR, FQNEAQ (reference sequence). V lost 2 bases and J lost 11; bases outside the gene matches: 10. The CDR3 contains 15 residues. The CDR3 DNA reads TGTGCCAGCAGCTTACCAGCGGGGGGGCCTTCCGGGCAGTATTTT. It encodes CASSLPAGGPSGQYF. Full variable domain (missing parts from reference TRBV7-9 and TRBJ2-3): DTGVSQNPRHKITKRGQNVTFRCDPISEHNRLYWYRQTLGQGPEFLTYFQNEAQLEKSRLLSDRFSAERPKGSFSTLEIQRTEQGDSAMYLCASSLPAGGPSGQYFGPGTRLTVL.

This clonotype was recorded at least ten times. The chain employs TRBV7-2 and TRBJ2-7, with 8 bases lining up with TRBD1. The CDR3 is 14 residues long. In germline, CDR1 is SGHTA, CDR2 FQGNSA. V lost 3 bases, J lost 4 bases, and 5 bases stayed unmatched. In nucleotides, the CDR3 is TGTGCCAGCAGCTTTTCAGGGGGCCGGTACGAGCAGTACTTC. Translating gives CASSFSGGRYEQYF.

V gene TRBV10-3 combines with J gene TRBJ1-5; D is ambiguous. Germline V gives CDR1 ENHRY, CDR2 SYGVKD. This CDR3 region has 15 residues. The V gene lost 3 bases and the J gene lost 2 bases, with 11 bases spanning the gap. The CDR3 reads CAISEGPGGNQPQHF. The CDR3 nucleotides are TGTGCCATCAGTGAAGGGCCCGGGGGCAATCAGCCCCAGCATTTT.

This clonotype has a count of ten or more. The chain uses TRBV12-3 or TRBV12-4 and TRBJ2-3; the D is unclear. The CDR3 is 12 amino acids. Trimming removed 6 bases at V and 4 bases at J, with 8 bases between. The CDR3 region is CASRINADTQYF. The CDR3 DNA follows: TGTGCCAGCAGGATAAACGCAGATACGCAGTATTTT.

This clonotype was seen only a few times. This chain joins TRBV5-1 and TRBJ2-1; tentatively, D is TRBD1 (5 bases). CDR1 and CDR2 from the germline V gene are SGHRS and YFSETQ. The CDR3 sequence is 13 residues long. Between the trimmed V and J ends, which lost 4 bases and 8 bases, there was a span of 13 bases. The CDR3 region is CASSRVSRDEQFF. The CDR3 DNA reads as TGCGCCAGCAGCAGGGTCTCCAGGGATGAGCAGTTCTTC.

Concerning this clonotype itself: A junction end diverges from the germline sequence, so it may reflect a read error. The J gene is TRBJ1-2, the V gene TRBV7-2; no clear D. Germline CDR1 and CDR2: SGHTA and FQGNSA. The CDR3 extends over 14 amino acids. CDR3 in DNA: TGTGCCAGCAGCTTCACAGAGCCCGAATATGGCGACACCTTC. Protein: CASSFTEPEYGDTF.

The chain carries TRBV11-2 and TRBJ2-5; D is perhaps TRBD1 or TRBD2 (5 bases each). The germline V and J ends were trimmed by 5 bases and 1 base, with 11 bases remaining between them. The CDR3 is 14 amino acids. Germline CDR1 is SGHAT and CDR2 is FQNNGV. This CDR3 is CASSLGLAQETQYF. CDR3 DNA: TGTGCCAGCAGCCTGGGGCTAGCCCAAGAGACCCAGTACTTC.

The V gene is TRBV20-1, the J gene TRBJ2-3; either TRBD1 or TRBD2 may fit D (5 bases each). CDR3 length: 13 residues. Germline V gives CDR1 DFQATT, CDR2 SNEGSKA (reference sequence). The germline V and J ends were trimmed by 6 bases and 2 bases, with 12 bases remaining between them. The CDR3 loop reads CSARDPSTDTQYF. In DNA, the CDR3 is TGCAGTGCCCGGGACCCCTCCACAGATACGCAGTATTTT.

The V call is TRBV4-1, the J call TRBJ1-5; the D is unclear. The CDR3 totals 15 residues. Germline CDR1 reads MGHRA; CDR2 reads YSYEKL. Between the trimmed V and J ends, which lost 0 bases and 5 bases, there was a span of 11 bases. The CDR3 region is CASSQDHLLYQPQHF. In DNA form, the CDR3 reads TGCGCCAGCAGCCAAGACCATCTCCTATATCAGCCCCAGCATTTT.

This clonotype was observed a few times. CDR3 in DNA: TGTGCCAGCAGTGGCTTGAGGGGGGCCAACGTCCTGACTTTC. Its protein is CASSGLRGANVLTF. The chain joins TRBV2 to TRBJ2-6; no firm D call. V gave up 4 bases and J gave up 4 bases, with 8 bases separating them. The germline V gene encodes CDR1 SNHLY and CDR2 FYNNEI. The CDR3 sequence is 14 residues long. Based on the CDR3 plus reference TRBV2 and TRBJ2-6, the full variable domain is EPEVTQTPSHQVTQMGQEVILRCVPISNHLYFYWYRQILGQKVEFLVSFYNNEISEKSEIFDDQFSVERPDGSNFTLKIRSTKLEDSAMYFCASSGLRGANVLTFGAGSRLTVL.

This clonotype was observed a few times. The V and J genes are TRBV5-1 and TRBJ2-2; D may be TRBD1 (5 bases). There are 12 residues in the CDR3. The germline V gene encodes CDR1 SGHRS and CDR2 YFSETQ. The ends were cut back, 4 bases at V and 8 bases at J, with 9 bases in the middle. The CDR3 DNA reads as TGCGCCAGCAGCCAGGGTGTGGGGGAGCTGTTTTTT. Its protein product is CASSQGVGELFF.

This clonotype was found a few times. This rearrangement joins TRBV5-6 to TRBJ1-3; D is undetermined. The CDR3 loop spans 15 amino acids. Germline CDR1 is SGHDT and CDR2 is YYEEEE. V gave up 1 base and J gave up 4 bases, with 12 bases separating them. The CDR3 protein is CASSLNRMSGNTIYF. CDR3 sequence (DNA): TGTGCCAGCAGCTTGAACCGCATGTCCGGAAACACCATATATTTT.

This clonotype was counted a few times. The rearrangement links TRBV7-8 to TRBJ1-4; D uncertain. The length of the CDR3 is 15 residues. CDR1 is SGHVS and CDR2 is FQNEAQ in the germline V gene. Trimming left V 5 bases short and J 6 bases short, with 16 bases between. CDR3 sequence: CASSPRRLLDEKLFF. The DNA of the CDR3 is TGTGCCAGCAGCCCCCGACGGTTGCTCGATGAAAAACTGTTTTTT.

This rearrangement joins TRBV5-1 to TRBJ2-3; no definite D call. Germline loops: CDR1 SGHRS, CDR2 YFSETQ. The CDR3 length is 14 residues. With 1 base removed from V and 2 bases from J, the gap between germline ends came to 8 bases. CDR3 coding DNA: TGCGCCAGCAGCTTGCCCGACACCACAGATACGCAGTATTTT. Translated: CASSLPDTTDTQYF.

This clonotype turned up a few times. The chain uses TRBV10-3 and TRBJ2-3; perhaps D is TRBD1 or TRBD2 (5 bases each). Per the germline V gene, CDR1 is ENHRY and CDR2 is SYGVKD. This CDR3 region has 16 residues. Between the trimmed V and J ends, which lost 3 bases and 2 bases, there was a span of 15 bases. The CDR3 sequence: CAISDLGPVHTDTQYF. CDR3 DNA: TGTGCCATCAGTGACTTGGGACCTGTTCACACAGATACGCAGTATTTT.